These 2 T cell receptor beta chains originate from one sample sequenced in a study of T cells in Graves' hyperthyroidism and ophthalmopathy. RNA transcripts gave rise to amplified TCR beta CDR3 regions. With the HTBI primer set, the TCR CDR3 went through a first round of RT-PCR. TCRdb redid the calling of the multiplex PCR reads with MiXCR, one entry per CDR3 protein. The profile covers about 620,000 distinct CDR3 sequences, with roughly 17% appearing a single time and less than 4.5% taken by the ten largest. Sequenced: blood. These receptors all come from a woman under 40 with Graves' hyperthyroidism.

The CDR3 DNA reads as TGTGCCAGCGCCCCAGGGCTAGCGGTGGGCGAGCAGTACTTC. This gives the protein CASAPGLAVGEQYF. The genes are TRBV12-3 or TRBV12-4 and TRBJ2-7; 7 positions agree with TRBD2. V dropped 8 bases and J dropped 6; count of bases not matched to a gene: 13. The CDR3 has 14 amino acids.

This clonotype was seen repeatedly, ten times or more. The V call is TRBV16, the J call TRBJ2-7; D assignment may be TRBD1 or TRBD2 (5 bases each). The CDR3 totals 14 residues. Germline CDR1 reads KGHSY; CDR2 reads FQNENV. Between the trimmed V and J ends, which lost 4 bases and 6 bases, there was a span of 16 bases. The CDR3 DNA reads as TGTGCCAGCAGCCGAAGTCGGGGCAGTGGCGAGCAGTACTTC. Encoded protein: CASSRSRGSGEQYF.